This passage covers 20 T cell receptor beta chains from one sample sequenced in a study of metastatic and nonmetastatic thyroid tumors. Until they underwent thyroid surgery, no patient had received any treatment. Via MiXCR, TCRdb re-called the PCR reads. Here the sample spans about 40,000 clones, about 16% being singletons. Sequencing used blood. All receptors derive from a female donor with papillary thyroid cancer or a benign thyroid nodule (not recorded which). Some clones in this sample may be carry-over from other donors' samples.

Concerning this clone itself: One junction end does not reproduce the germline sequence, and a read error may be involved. This chain's CDR3 is CASSYSAGGPNTVELFF. The CDR3 DNA reads TGTGCCAGCAGTTACTCGGCAGGGGGCCCGAACACCGTGGAGCTGTTTTTT. V and J are TRBV6-5 and TRBJ2-2; TRBD1 agrees at 8 bases. CDR3 length: 17 amino acids. The germline gives CDR1 MNHEY, CDR2 SVGAGI.

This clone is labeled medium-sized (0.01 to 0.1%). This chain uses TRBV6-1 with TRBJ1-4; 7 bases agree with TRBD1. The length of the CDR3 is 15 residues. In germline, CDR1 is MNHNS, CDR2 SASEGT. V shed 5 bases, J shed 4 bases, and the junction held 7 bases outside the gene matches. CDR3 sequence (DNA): TGTGCCAGCAGTAGCAACAGGGGAGGTAATGAAAAACTGTTTTTT. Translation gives CASSSNRGGNEKLFF.

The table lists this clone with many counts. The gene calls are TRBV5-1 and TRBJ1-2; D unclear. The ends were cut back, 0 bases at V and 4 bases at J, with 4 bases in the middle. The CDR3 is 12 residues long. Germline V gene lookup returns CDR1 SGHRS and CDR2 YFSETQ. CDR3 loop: CASSLDTYGYTF. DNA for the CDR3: TGCGCCAGCAGCTTGGACACCTATGGCTACACCTTC.

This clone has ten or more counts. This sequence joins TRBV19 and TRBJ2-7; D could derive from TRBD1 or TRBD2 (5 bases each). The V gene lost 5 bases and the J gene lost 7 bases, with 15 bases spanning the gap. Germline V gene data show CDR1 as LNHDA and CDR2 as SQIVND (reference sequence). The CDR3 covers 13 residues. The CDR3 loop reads CASSWGTDFEQYF. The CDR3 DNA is TGTGCCAGTAGTTGGGGGACGGACTTTGAGCAGTACTTC.

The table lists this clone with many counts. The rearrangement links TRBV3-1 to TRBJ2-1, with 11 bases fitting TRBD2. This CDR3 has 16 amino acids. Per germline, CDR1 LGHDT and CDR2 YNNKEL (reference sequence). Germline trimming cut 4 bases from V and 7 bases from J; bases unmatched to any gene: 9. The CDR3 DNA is TGTGCCAGCAGCCCTTCACTAGCGGGAGCTCCTAATGAGCAGTTCTTC. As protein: CASSPSLAGAPNEQFF.

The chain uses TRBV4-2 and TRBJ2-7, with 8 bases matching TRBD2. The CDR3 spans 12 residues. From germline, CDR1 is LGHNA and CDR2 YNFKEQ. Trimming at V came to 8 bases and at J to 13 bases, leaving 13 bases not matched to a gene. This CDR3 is CASRPGGGPLYF. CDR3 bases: TGTGCCAGCCGCCCCGGGGGGGGCCCGTTATACTTC.

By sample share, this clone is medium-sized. The CDR3 reads CASSERGNSGNTIYF. The CDR3, as DNA: TGTGCCAGCAGTGAACGCGGAAACTCTGGAAACACCATATATTTT. The rearrangement uses TRBV6-1 and TRBJ1-3; D is ambiguous. Germline values: CDR1 MNHNS, CDR2 SASEGT. Trimming removed 2 bases at V and 0 bases at J, with 8 bases between. CDR3 length equals 15 residues.

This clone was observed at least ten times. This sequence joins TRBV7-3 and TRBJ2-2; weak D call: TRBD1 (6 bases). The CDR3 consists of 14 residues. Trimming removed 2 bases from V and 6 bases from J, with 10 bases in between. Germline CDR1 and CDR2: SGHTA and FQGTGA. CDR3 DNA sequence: TGTGCCAGCAGCTTATCAGGGGTAGCCGGGGAGCTGTTTTTT. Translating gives CASSLSGVAGELFF.

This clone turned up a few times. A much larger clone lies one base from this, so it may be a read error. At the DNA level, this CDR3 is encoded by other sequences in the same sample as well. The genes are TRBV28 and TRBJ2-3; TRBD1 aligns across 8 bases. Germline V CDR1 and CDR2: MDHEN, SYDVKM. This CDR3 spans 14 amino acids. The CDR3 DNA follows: TGTGCCAGCAGTCCCGGACAGGGAAGGGATACTCAGTATTTT. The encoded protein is CASSPGQGRDTQYF.

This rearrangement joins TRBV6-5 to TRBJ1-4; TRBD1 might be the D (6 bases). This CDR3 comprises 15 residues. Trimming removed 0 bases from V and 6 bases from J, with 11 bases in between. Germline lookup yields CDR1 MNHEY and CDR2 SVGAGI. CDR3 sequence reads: CASSYSYRADEKLFF. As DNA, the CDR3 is TGTGCCAGCAGTTACTCCTACAGGGCGGATGAAAAACTGTTTTTT.

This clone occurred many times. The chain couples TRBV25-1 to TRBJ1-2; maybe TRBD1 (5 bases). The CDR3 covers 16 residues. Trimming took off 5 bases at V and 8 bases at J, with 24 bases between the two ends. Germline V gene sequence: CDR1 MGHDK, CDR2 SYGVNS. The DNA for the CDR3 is TGTGCCAGCAGTACCATGGGCGGGGGAAGGACGGGCGGCTACACCTTC. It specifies CASSTMGGGRTGGYTF.

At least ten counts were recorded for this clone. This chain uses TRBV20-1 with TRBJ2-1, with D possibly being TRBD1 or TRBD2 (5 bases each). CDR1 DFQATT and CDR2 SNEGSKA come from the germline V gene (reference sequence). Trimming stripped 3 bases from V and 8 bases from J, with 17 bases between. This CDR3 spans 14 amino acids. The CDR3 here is CSASPGRLTDEQFF. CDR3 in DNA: TGCAGTGCTAGCCCGGGACGACTTACGGATGAGCAGTTCTTC.

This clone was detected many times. The CDR3 sequence is CSASNLAELRGYTF. The CDR3 bases are TGCAGTGCTAGCAATTTGGCGGAACTACGGGGCTACACCTTC. This rearrangement joins TRBV20-1 to TRBJ1-2; no reliable D call. V was pared by 3 bases and J by 8 bases, with 19 bases between. CDR1 is DFQATT, CDR2 SNEGSKA, per germline (reference sequence). This CDR3 contains 14 residues.

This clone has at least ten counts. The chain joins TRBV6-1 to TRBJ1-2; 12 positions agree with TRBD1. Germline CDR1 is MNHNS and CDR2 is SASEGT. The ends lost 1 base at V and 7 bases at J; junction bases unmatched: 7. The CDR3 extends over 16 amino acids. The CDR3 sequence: CASSEVGQGAFFGYTF. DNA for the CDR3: TGTGCCAGCAGTGAAGTGGGACAGGGGGCTTTTTTTGGCTACACCTTC.

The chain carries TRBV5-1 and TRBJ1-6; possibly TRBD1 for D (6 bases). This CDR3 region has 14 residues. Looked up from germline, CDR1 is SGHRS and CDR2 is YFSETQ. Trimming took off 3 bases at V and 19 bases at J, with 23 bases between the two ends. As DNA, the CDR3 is TGCGCCAGCAGCTCCGAGGGGGTTGGCTCACCCATACACTTT. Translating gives CASSSEGVGSPIHF.

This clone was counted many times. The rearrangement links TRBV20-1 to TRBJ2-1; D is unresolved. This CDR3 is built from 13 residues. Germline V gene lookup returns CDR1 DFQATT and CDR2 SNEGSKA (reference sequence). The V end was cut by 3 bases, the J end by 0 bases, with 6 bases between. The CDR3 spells CSASLDSYNEQFF. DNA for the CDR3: TGCAGTGCTAGCCTGGACTCCTACAATGAGCAGTTCTTC.

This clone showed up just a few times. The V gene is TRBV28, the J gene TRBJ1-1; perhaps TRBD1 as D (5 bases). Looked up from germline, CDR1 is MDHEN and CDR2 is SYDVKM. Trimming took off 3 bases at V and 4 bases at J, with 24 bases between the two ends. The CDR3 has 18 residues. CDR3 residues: CASSFALQGPPCSTEAFF. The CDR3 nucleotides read TGTGCCAGCAGTTTTGCCCTCCAGGGCCCGCCTTGCAGCACTGAAGCTTTCTTT. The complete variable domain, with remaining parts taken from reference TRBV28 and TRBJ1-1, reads DVKVTQSSRYLVKRTGEKVFLECVQDMDHENMFWYRQDPGLGLRLIYFSYDVKMKEKGDIPEGYSVSREKKERFSLILESASTNQTSMYLCASSFALQGPPCSTEAFFGQGTRLTVV.

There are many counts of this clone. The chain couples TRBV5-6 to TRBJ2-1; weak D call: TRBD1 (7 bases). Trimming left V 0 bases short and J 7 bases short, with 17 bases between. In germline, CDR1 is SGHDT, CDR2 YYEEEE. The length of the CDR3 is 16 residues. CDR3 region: CASSLEYRGLQNEQFF. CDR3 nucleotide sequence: TGTGCCAGCAGCTTGGAATACAGGGGACTCCAAAATGAGCAGTTCTTC.

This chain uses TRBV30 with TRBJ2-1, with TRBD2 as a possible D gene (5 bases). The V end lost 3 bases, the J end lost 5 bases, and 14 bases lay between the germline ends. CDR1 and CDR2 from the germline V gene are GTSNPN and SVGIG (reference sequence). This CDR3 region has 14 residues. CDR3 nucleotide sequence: TGTGCCTGGAGGGAGGCTCGCTTGGACAATGAGCAGTTCTTC. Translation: CAWREARLDNEQFF.

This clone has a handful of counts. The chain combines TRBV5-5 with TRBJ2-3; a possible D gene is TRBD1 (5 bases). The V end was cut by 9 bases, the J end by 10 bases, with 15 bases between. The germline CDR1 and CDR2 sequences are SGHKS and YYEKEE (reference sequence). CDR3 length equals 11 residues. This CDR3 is CATAASGPQYF. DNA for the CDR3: TGTGCCACCGCGGCCTCAGGGCCGCAGTATTTT.